The 3 T cell receptor beta chains presented below share a single source sample, sequenced in a study of cytomegalovirus exposure and HLA in healthy donors (dated by TCRdb to the late 2010s). Libraries were constructed by the immunoSEQ multiplex PCR assay. In its TCRdb copy, this immuneACCESS table keeps in-frame sequences only and misses some clones. Where compared with another copy, unresolved V genes explain less than half of these, and the others have no known cause. This sample is represented by a few hundred thousand clones; nearly 90% of them were singletons. The leading ten clones occupy 0.9% to 1% of the sample. Sequenced sample: PBMCs. These TCRs come from a man in his thirties or forties in good health and CMV-seronegative.

This chain uses TRBV7-9 with TRBJ2-6, with TRBD1 matching 7 bases. The V gene end was trimmed by 5 bases and the J gene end by 3 bases; junction bases not matched to a gene: 10. Germline V CDR1 and CDR2: SEHNR, FQNEAQ (reference sequence). CDR3 length: 17 residues. CDR3 sequence: CASSTTGQVLGANVLTF. CDR3 nucleotide sequence: TGTGCCAGCAGCACTACAGGACAGGTCCTTGGGGCCAACGTCCTGACTTTC.

The chain employs TRBV7-6 and TRBJ1-6; TRBD1 matches at 8 bases. Losses at the gene ends were 1 base for V and 10 bases for J; bases not matched to a gene: 9. Germline loops: CDR1 SGHVS, CDR2 FNYEAQ. There are 16 residues in the CDR3. The CDR3 loop is CASSLGSQGARSPLHF. DNA for the CDR3: TGTGCCAGCAGCTTAGGTTCTCAGGGGGCTCGGTCACCCCTCCACTTT.

The chain couples TRBV30 to TRBJ2-3, with 10 bases lining up with TRBD1. Germline lookup yields CDR1 GTSNPN and CDR2 SVGIG (reference sequence). CDR3 length: 14 amino acids. V dropped 8 bases and J dropped 6; count of bases not matched to a gene: 11. The CDR3, as DNA: TGTGCCAGAGGGGGGGGGACAGGGGTTGATACGCAGTATTTT. Its protein product is CARGGGTGVDTQYF.